This T cell receptor beta chain comes out of a study of cytomegalovirus exposure and HLA in healthy donors. V gave up 2 bases and J gave up 6 bases, with 9 bases separating them. CDR1 and CDR2 from the germline V gene are SNHLY and FYNNEI. The CDR3 loop spans 13 amino acids. Vbeta (60) and Jbeta (13) primers were used in the PCR. The protocol was immunoSEQ multiplex PCR, while the TCRdb copy is restricted to in-frame clones and leaves out a portion. The data contain under 300,000 clones, roughly 85% of them seen just once; the ten biggest clones take up roughly 4%. This clone was observed once. The sequencing input was PBMCs. The clonotype comes from a man in his forties or fifties in good health and CMV-seropositive. V and J are TRBV2 and TRBJ2-3; possibly TRBD2 for D (5 bases). CDR3 sequence reads: CASSELATDTQYF. CDR3 bases: TGTGCCAGCAGTGAACTAGCAACGGATACGCAGTATTTT.